This T cell receptor beta chain comes out of a study of cytomegalovirus exposure and HLA in healthy donors. 60 Vbeta and 13 Jbeta primers were used in PCR. Some clones are missing from TCRdb's copy, which holds only in-frame ones; the method was immunoSEQ multiplex PCR. The table includes approximately 190,000 clones, about four fifths detected once. This sequence originates from a man aged 35 to 55 in good health and CMV-seropositive. Specimen: PBMCs.

The CDR3: CASNGEESEKLFF. The CDR3 DNA sequence: TGTGCCAGCAATGGGGAGGAGAGTGAAAAACTGTTTTTT. This chain joins TRBV2 and TRBJ1-4; unclear D gene. V shed 7 bases and J shed 7 bases, with 13 bases lying between them. Germline V gene sequence: CDR1 SNHLY, CDR2 FYNNEI. There are 13 residues in the CDR3.